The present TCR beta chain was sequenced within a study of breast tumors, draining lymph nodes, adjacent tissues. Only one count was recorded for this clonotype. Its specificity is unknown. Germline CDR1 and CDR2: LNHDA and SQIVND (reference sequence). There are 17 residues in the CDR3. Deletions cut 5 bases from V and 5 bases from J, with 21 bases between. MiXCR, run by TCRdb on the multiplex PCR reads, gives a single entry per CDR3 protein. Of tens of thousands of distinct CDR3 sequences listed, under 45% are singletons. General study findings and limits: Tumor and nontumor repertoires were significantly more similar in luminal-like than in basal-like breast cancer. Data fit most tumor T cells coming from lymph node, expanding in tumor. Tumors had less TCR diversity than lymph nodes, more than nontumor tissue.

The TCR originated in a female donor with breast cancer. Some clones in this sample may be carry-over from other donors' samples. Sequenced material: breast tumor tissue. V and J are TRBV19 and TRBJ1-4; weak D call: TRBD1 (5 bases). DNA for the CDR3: TGTGCCAGTAGTCTAGGTTGGGGGAAATCCTACAATGAAAAACTGTTTTTT. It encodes CASSLGWGKSYNEKLFF.